Below, 30 T cell receptor beta chains from the same sample are listed, as sequenced in a study of cytomegalovirus exposure and HLA in healthy donors. Amplification used 60 Vbeta primers and 13 Jbeta primers. TCRdb's copy holds only in-frame clones and misses some; the assay was immunoSEQ multiplex PCR. The sample records roughly 120,000 clones, around 73% being singletons. What was sequenced was PBMCs. The receptors here all came from a man aged 55-75 years in good health and CMV-seropositive.

V is TRBV7-9 and J is TRBJ2-5; possible D gene TRBD1, 5 bases. CDR1 and CDR2 from the germline V gene are SEHNR and FQNEAQ (reference sequence). The CDR3 is made up of 15 amino acids. Deletions cut 5 bases from V and 4 bases from J, with 17 bases between. The CDR3 protein is CASSVVAGSGETQYF. DNA for the CDR3: TGTGCCAGCAGCGTAGTAGCAGGGTCTGGAGAGACCCAGTACTTC.

The chain carries TRBV19 and TRBJ2-2, with D perhaps TRBD2 (7 bases). Trimming left V 7 bases short and J 5 bases short, with 26 bases between. CDR3 size: 18 residues. From germline, CDR1 is LNHDA and CDR2 SQIVND (reference sequence). CDR3 bases: TGTGCCAGTACCATGAAGGGTCGATTGCGGGGGCGTACCGGGGAGCTGTTTTTT. It yields the protein CASTMKGRLRGRTGELFF.

This clone appeared a few times. The V and J genes are TRBV6-1 and TRBJ1-3; TRBD1 matches 8 bases. The J segment lost 7 bases and the V segment lost 7 bases, leaving 9 bases of the junction unmatched. From germline, CDR1 is MNHNS and CDR2 SASEGT. CDR3 size: 14 residues. The DNA of the CDR3 is TGTGCCAGCACCAAAATGACAGGGGCGAACACCATATATTTT. This translates into CASTKMTGANTIYF.

The chain combines TRBV29-1 with TRBJ2-7; a possible D gene is TRBD2 (6 bases). This CDR3 has 18 amino acids. V was trimmed by 8 bases and J by 0 bases, leaving 29 bases between them. Germline lookup yields CDR1 SQVTM and CDR2 ANQGSEA. CDR3 DNA: TGCAGCACTTCCGAGGGGAGAAGTGGCGGGGTAAGCTCCTACGAGCAGTACTTC. It codes for CSTSEGRSGGVSSYEQYF.

This rearrangement joins TRBV25-1 to TRBJ2-5; 9 bases are a match to TRBD2. Germline V gene data show CDR1 as MGHDK and CDR2 as SYGVNS. Germline trimming cut 4 bases from V and 5 bases from J; bases unmatched to any gene: 8. The CDR3 contains 15 residues. The DNA for the CDR3 is TGTGCCAGCAGTGGGGTTTTAGCGGGGGAGGAGACCCAGTACTTC. Translated: CASSGVLAGEETQYF.

This clone was seen once. This sequence joins TRBV4-2 and TRBJ2-7; D might be TRBD2 (6 bases). The CDR3 contains 14 residues. The V gene's germline CDR1 is LGHNA and CDR2 YNFKEQ. Between the trimmed V and J ends, which lost 0 bases and 5 bases, there was a span of 11 bases. CDR3 DNA: TGTGCCAGCAGCCAAGATAGCGGCAGGGACGAGCAGTACTTC. This translates into CASSQDSGRDEQYF.

CDR3 residues: CASSYPNRGKDGYTF. The CDR3 DNA reads as TGTGCCAGCAGTTACCCGAACAGGGGGAAGGATGGCTACACCTTC. This chain uses TRBV6-5 with TRBJ1-2, with 8 bases fitting TRBD1. The CDR3 extends over 15 amino acids. Per the germline V gene, CDR1 is MNHEY and CDR2 is SVGAGI. The V gene end was trimmed by 2 bases and the J gene end by 6 bases; junction bases not matched to a gene: 8.

The rearrangement uses TRBV10-1 and TRBJ2-4; TRBD2 is a possible D gene (6 bases). The CDR3 sequence is 16 residues long. V was clipped by 0 bases and J by 9 bases, with 18 bases between them. The germline CDR1 and CDR2 sequences are WNHNN and SYGVQD (reference sequence). The DNA for the CDR3 is TGCGCCAGCAGTGAGTCCATCGGGGGTACCGGGGGCATTCAGTACTTC. Its protein is CASSESIGGTGGIQYF.

The chain recombines TRBV7-3 with TRBJ2-5; 7 nucleotides align to TRBD2. The CDR3 is made up of 14 amino acids. V gave up 5 bases and J gave up 3 bases; unmatched junction bases: 6. The germline V gene has CDR1 SGHTA and CDR2 FQGTGA. The chain's CDR3 is CASSPMGGKETQYF. The CDR3 coding sequence is TGTGCCAGCAGCCCCATGGGGGGGAAAGAGACCCAGTACTTC. Full variable domain (remainder filled in from reference TRBV7-3 and TRBJ2-5): GAGVSQTPSNKVTEKGKYVELRCDPISGHTALYWYRQSLGQGPEFLIYFQGTGAADDSGLPNDRFFAVRPEGSVSTLKIQRTERGDSAVYLCASSPMGGKETQYFGPGTRLLVL.

The chain links TRBV18 to TRBJ2-7; D not resolved. Germline V gene data show CDR1 as KGHSH and CDR2 as LQKENI. The V end lost 2 bases, the J end lost 7 bases, and 6 bases lay between the germline ends. The CDR3 totals 11 residues. In nucleotides, the CDR3 is TGTGCCAGCTCACCAGCGGATGAGCAGTACTTC. Its translation: CASSPADEQYF.

A few counts support this clone. This chain links TRBV11-3 with TRBJ2-5, with 8 bases lining up with TRBD1. The CDR3 runs to 16 residues. Unmatched junction bases numbered 13, after V lost 5 bases and J lost 5 bases. Germline V lookup: CDR1 SGHNT, CDR2 YENEEA. CDR3 DNA: TGTGCCAGCAGCCAGTCATGGGCAGGGGGCGGTGAGACCCAGTACTTC. Residues: CASSQSWAGGGETQYF.

The chain has TRBV30 and TRBJ1-4; tentatively, D is TRBD1 (5 bases). Trimming stripped 3 bases from V and 8 bases from J, with 10 bases between. The germline V gene encodes CDR1 GTSNPN and CDR2 SVGIG (reference sequence). The CDR3 covers 12 residues. CDR3 protein: CAWSGGWEKLFF. DNA for the CDR3: TGTGCCTGGAGCGGGGGGTGGGAAAAACTGTTTTTT.

This clone came up once. The chain couples TRBV28 to TRBJ1-6; 7 nucleotides agree with TRBD1. The ends lost 4 bases at V and 11 bases at J; junction bases unmatched: 14. Germline CDR1 reads MDHEN; CDR2 reads SYDVKM. The CDR3 has 16 residues. CDR3 DNA sequence: TGTGCCAGCAGTTCTACCTGGACAGGCTCGGCCGCACCCCTCCACTTT. Translated: CASSSTWTGSAAPLHF.

This clone showed up just once. The CDR3 nucleotides read TGTGCCAGCAGTTACACGGGACAGGGGGAGCTGTTTTTT. Protein: CASSYTGQGELFF. The chain recombines TRBV6-6 with TRBJ2-2, with 7 bases matching TRBD1. This CDR3 contains 13 residues. With 2 bases clipped from V and 8 bases from J, the junction kept 2 bases outside the gene matches. CDR1 and CDR2 (germline): MNHNY, SVGAGI (reference sequence).

The chain combines TRBV9 with TRBJ2-5, with D possibly being TRBD1 (6 bases). Trimming removed 2 bases at V and 1 base at J, with 15 bases between. Germline CDR1 SGDLS, CDR2 YYNGEE. The CDR3 contains 16 residues. CDR3 residues: CASSVRQDTRQETQYF. The CDR3 nucleotides read TGTGCCAGCAGCGTTCGACAGGACACCCGCCAAGAGACCCAGTACTTC.

This rearrangement joins TRBV27 to TRBJ2-1; TRBD2 matches 9 bases. Germline-derived CDR1 and CDR2 are MNHEY and SMNVEV (reference sequence). The trim removed 6 bases at V and 14 bases at J, leaving 11 bases unmatched. The CDR3 runs 13 residues. The CDR3 sequence is CASRRDLAGSKFF. In nucleotides, the CDR3 is TGTGCCAGCAGGAGAGATCTAGCGGGGAGCAAGTTCTTC.

This clone was picked up a small number of times. This chain uses TRBV9 with TRBJ2-5; TRBD2 matches 10 bases. The CDR3 has 15 residues. Germline V gene sequence: CDR1 SGDLS, CDR2 YYNGEE. With V trimmed by 4 bases and J by 11 bases, 14 bases remained unmatched. Written as DNA, the CDR3 is TGTGCCAGCAGCCGCCTAAGCGGGGGGGCGGGGGAGCAGTACTTC. This sequence encodes CASSRLSGGAGEQYF.

The rearrangement uses TRBV6-1 and TRBJ1-1; perhaps TRBD1 as D (5 bases). The CDR3 totals 14 residues. Germline values: CDR1 MNHNS, CDR2 SASEGT. V lost 1 base and J lost 11, with 17 bases in between. This chain's CDR3 is CASSEVVQGTIAFF. In nucleotides, the CDR3 is TGTGCCAGCAGTGAAGTGGTCCAGGGCACTATCGCTTTCTTT.

V and J are TRBV7-3 and TRBJ2-1, with D tentatively TRBD2 (7 bases). CDR3 length: 15 residues. Trimming removed 5 bases at V and 7 bases at J, with 18 bases between. Germline V gene data show CDR1 as SGHTA and CDR2 as FQGTGA. In DNA, the CDR3 is TGTGCCAGCAGCAAAAGGGCGGGGGCGGTTAATGAGCAGTTCTTC. Its protein product is CASSKRAGAVNEQFF.

The V call is TRBV11-2, the J call TRBJ2-5; no firm D call. This CDR3 is 14 amino acids long. The germline V gene has CDR1 SGHAT and CDR2 FQNNGV. Trimming left V 0 bases short and J 2 bases short, with 7 bases between. CDR3 sequence (DNA): TGTGCCAGCAGCTTAGAAAGACTGCAAGAGACCCAGTACTTC. This sequence encodes CASSLERLQETQYF.

The CDR3 coding sequence is TGTGCCAGCAGCTTAGACAGGGAAGCTGGAAACACCATATATTTT. Translating gives CASSLDREAGNTIYF. The chain combines TRBV7-9 with TRBJ1-3; TRBD1 might be the D (6 bases). Trimming took off 1 base at V and 2 bases at J, with 9 bases between the two ends. This CDR3 has 15 residues. The germline V gene has CDR1 SEHNR and CDR2 FQNEAQ (reference sequence).

The V gene is TRBV19, the J gene TRBJ2-3, with 10 bases that match TRBD2. There are 17 residues in the CDR3. V trimming: 0 bases; J trimming: 4 bases; junction bases outside the gene matches: 7. Germline values: CDR1 LNHDA, CDR2 SQIVND (reference sequence). The CDR3 protein is CASSIEWQRGGADTQYF. The CDR3 coding sequence is TGTGCCAGTAGTATAGAATGGCAGCGGGGGGGGGCAGATACGCAGTATTTT.

V gene TRBV30 combines with J gene TRBJ2-7, with 9 bases that match TRBD2. The CDR3 is 16 residues long. Germline V gene lookup returns CDR1 GTSNPN and CDR2 SVGIG (reference sequence). V shed 3 bases, J shed 4 bases, and the junction held 13 bases outside the gene matches. CDR3 bases: TGTGCCTGGAGCTCTGGGGATCTAGCGGGAAAATACGAGCAGTACTTC. This translates into CAWSSGDLAGKYEQYF.

This sequence joins TRBV11-2 and TRBJ1-1, with TRBD1 as a possible D gene (5 bases). V was cut by 4 bases and J by 1 base, with 13 bases left in between. CDR3 size: 15 residues. The germline V gene encodes CDR1 SGHAT and CDR2 FQNNGV. In DNA form, the CDR3 reads TGTGCCAGCAGCTGGGGGGGAGGGTCGAACACTGAAGCTTTCTTT. It translates to CASSWGGGSNTEAFF.

This clone appeared many times. The chain has TRBV18 and TRBJ1-1; 9 bases align to TRBD1. CDR1 is KGHSH, CDR2 LQKENI, per germline. This CDR3 is 12 amino acids long. After removal of 2 bases from V and 13 bases from J, the junction contained 5 bases not matched to a gene. In DNA form, the CDR3 reads TGTGCCAGCTCACCAGGACAGGGGTGGGGTTTCTTT. Protein sequence: CASSPGQGWGFF.

The chain carries TRBV7-9 and TRBJ1-1; tentatively, D is TRBD1 (5 bases). The CDR3 extends over 13 amino acids. Germline values: CDR1 SEHNR, CDR2 FQNEAQ (reference sequence). Trimming took 5 bases from V and 5 from J, leaving 12 bases between them. CDR3 sequence reads: CASSPLGGTEAFF. CDR3 in DNA: TGTGCCAGCAGCCCCCTTGGGGGGACTGAAGCTTTCTTT.

The chain links TRBV30 to TRBJ1-1; the D gene is possibly TRBD1 (6 bases). The CDR3 contains 14 residues. V was shortened by 5 bases and J by 5 bases, with 18 bases between the two germline ends. Germline V CDR1 and CDR2: GTSNPN, SVGIG (reference sequence). The CDR3 loop reads CAWGRDPRGTEAFF. In DNA form, the CDR3 reads TGTGCCTGGGGTCGGGACCCCAGGGGAACTGAAGCTTTCTTT. The entire variable domain, with the rest obtained from reference TRBV30 and TRBJ1-1, is as follows: SQTIHQWPATLVQPVGSPLSLECTVEGTSNPNLYWYRQAAGRGLQLLFYSVGIGQISSEVPQNLSASRPQDRQFILSSKKLLLSDSGFYLCAWGRDPRGTEAFFGQGTRLTVV.

V and J are TRBV28 and TRBJ2-7; a possible D gene is TRBD2 (5 bases). Between the trimmed V and J ends, which lost 3 bases and 0 bases, there was a span of 9 bases. The CDR3 spans 14 residues. In germline, CDR1 is MDHEN, CDR2 SYDVKM. DNA of the CDR3: TGTGCCAGCAGTTTTTTGGGAGTCTCCTACGAGCAGTACTTC. Protein: CASSFLGVSYEQYF.

V gene TRBV6-5 combines with J gene TRBJ1-1; 8 bases are shared with TRBD1. The V gene's germline CDR1 is MNHEY and CDR2 SVGAGI. The CDR3 contains 13 residues. V shed 5 bases and J 8 bases; nucleotides not matched to a gene: 7. The CDR3 coding sequence is TGTGCCAGCAGTAGACAGGGGAAAACAGAAGCTTTCTTT. Amino acids: CASSRQGKTEAFF.

This clone was seen a handful of times. V gene TRBV11-2 combines with J gene TRBJ2-2, with D unclear. The CDR3 consists of 14 residues. Trimming cost V 0 bases and J 7 bases, with 9 bases left between them. Germline lookup yields CDR1 SGHAT and CDR2 FQNNGV. CDR3 coding DNA: TGTGCCAGCAGCTTAGAACGGGTGAACGGGGAGCTGTTTTTT. Translating gives CASSLERVNGELFF.